What follows are 12 T cell receptor beta chains derived from one specimen sequenced in a study of beta chain features in type 1 diabetes. Expressed TCRB transcripts were sequenced, since all the RNA that had been isolated was reverse transcribed. Assay used: immunoSEQ multiplex PCR; TCRdb lists only in-frame clones, some missing. The sample records under 550,000 clones, 11% being singletons. The material sequenced was naive CD4+ T cells from blood. All receptors come from a woman between 18 and 29 years old in good health.

The chain joins TRBV15 to TRBJ1-5; D uncertain. This CDR3 comprises 16 residues. CDR1 is LNHNV, CDR2 YYDKDF, per germline (reference sequence). The V and J ends lost 0 bases and 5 bases respectively, with 14 bases between them. CDR3 residues: CATSRDGRTTDQPQHF. DNA of the CDR3: TGTGCCACCAGCAGAGATGGCAGGACGACGGATCAGCCCCAGCATTTT.

This clone was observed a few times. CDR3 coding DNA: TGTGCCAGCAGCTTGGGTCCCATGACAACTAATGAAAAACTGTTTTTT. Protein sequence: CASSLGPMTTNEKLFF. The V call is TRBV5-4, the J call TRBJ1-4; no clear D. CDR3 length: 16 residues. Trimming pared 0 bases from V and 0 bases from J, leaving 9 bases between. CDR1 and CDR2 from the germline V gene are SGHNT and YYREEE (reference sequence).

This clone was seen more than once but under ten times. The genes are TRBV19 and TRBJ2-7, with no clear D. The ends were cut back, 4 bases at V and 3 bases at J, with 10 bases in the middle. Looked up from germline, CDR1 is LNHDA and CDR2 is SQIVND (reference sequence). This CDR3 is built from 13 residues. CDR3: CASSKGLYYEQYF. DNA of the CDR3: TGTGCCAGTAGTAAAGGTCTATACTACGAGCAGTACTTC.

This chain links TRBV28 with TRBJ2-5; D is perhaps TRBD1 or TRBD2 (6 bases each). Deletions cut 5 bases from V and 1 base from J, with 17 bases between. The germline gives CDR1 MDHEN, CDR2 SYDVKM. The CDR3 covers 16 residues. CDR3 sequence: CASSRLRGRPQETQYF. The CDR3 bases are TGTGCCAGCAGTCGCCTCCGGGGGCGCCCCCAAGAGACCCAGTACTTC.

The V and J genes are TRBV9 and TRBJ2-1, with 7 positions matching TRBD1. This CDR3 region has 14 residues. Trimming cost V 6 bases and J 8 bases; bases outside gene matches: 11. From germline, CDR1 is SGDLS and CDR2 YYNGEE. The CDR3 nucleotides are TGTGCCAGCACCCGGGACAGAGGTTTGGATGAGCAGTTCTTC. It specifies CASTRDRGLDEQFF.

This clone was detected only a few times. V and J are TRBV14 and TRBJ2-1; no firm D call. V lost 2 bases and J lost 5, with 10 bases in between. The CDR3 extends over 14 amino acids. In germline, CDR1 is SGHDN, CDR2 FVKESK. DNA for the CDR3: TGTGCCAGCAGCCAAAGGAACAAGGACAATGAGCAGTTCTTC. Translated: CASSQRNKDNEQFF.

The gene calls are TRBV7-2 and TRBJ2-5; D possibly corresponds to TRBD1 (5 bases). The CDR3 contains 14 residues. Trimming stripped 3 bases from V and 7 bases from J, with 15 bases between. Looked up from germline, CDR1 is SGHTA and CDR2 is FQGNSA. The chain's CDR3 is CASSLSQGRATQYF. Written as DNA, the CDR3 is TGTGCCAGCAGCTTGTCGCAGGGCCGAGCGACCCAGTACTTC.

In DNA, the CDR3 is TGCAGCGTTGTCCCCGGGACAGGGGGCGCGGAAGCTTTCTTT. The encoded protein is CSVVPGTGGAEAFF. The rearrangement joins TRBV29-1 to TRBJ1-1; 12 bases fit TRBD1. Germline V gene data show CDR1 as SQVTM and CDR2 as ANQGSEA. The V gene end was trimmed by 4 bases and the J gene end by 8 bases; junction bases not matched to a gene: 8. The length of the CDR3 is 14 residues.

The chain links TRBV7-2 to TRBJ2-5; tentatively, D is TRBD2 (5 bases). V was cut by 2 bases and J by 5 bases, with 6 bases left in between. The V gene's germline CDR1 is SGHTA and CDR2 FQGNSA. The CDR3 sequence is 12 residues long. CDR3 DNA: TGTGCCAGCAGCTTAACTAGTGAGACCCAGTACTTC. Amino acids: CASSLTSETQYF.

In this sample, this clone turned up a few times. CDR3 amino acids: CASSLMGLGVTDTQYF. The CDR3 DNA reads TGTGCCAGCAGCTTAATGGGTCTAGGGGTCACAGATACGCAGTATTTT. The chain links TRBV7-8 to TRBJ2-3, with D tentatively TRBD1 (5 bases). Germline CDR1 reads SGHVS; CDR2 reads FQNEAQ. Deletions cut 2 bases from V and 2 bases from J, with 14 bases between. There are 16 residues in the CDR3.

This clone was seen more than once but under ten times. The gene calls are TRBV5-1 and TRBJ2-3; perhaps D is TRBD1 or TRBD2 (5 bases each). Germline CDR1 and CDR2: SGHRS and YFSETQ. V was shortened by 1 base and J by 2 bases, with 8 bases between the two germline ends. This CDR3 region has 14 residues. This chain's CDR3 is CASSLPGATDTQYF. In DNA form, the CDR3 reads TGCGCCAGCAGCTTGCCCGGGGCCACAGATACGCAGTATTTT.

The chain is built from TRBV18 and TRBJ2-7; D is perhaps TRBD1 or TRBD2 (5 bases each). This CDR3 has 12 amino acids. V shed 4 bases and J shed 6 bases, with 10 bases lying between them. Looked up from germline, CDR1 is KGHSH and CDR2 is LQKENI. CDR3 bases: TGTGCCAGCTCACAGAAGGGGACCGAGCAGTACGTC. Translating it yields CASSQKGTEQYV.